This T cell receptor beta chain was obtained from a study of PD-1 blockade in classical Hodgkin lymphoma. Some clones are missing from TCRdb's copy, which holds only in-frame ones; the method was immunoSEQ multiplex PCR. There are under 100,000 clones in the sample; over 80% occur only once, and less than 15% lies in the top ten. V dropped 4 bases and J dropped 1 base, with 5 bases sitting between them. Germline-derived CDR1 and CDR2 are LNHDA and SQIVND (reference sequence). This CDR3 region has 13 residues. Each of the patients experienced relapse following autologous stem cell transplantation, and their brentuximab vedotin exposure differed. This clone showed up just a few times. What it binds is unknown. Study results and limitations: Complete responders started with a diversity level that resembled newly diagnosed patients at baseline. While CD8+ TCR diversity did not rise significantly by C4D1, CD4+ TCR diversity did. Exclusion covered patients beginning nivolumab under 1 year post-ASCT.

V and J are TRBV19 and TRBJ1-5, with no clear D. The TCR sequence derives from a human donor with classical Hodgkin lymphoma. This material consisted of peripheral blood mononuclear cells (PBMCs), taken at baseline. This CDR3 is CASSRVSNQPQHF. DNA for the CDR3: TGTGCCAGTAGTAGGGTAAGCAATCAGCCCCAGCATTTT.